The next 7 T cell receptor beta chains were all read from a single sample in a study of T cells in Graves' hyperthyroidism and ophthalmopathy (dated by TCRdb to the late 2010s). Libraries were prepared through multiplex PCR. TCRdb names Illumina HiSeq 2000 as the instrument used. Amplification of TCR beta CDR3 regions was carried out from RNA transcripts. The first round of RT-PCR for the TCR CDR3 was performed with the HTBI primer set and the Qiagen OneStep RT-PCR kit. In-frame beta chains were kept once TCRdb had trimmed the public reads at Q25 with fastp and called clones with MiXCR. Every entry covers one CDR3 protein and lists the most common genes and DNA from its rows. This sample holds roughly 500,000 distinct CDR3 sequences; 22% were observed only once. Under 55% of the sample goes to the ten largest clones. The sample was blood. The receptors derive from a woman aged 70-85 years with Graves' ophthalmopathy.

The chain has TRBV30 and TRBJ2-2; D gene ambiguous. CDR1 is GTSNPN and CDR2 is SVGIG in the germline V gene (reference sequence). Trimming took 3 bases from V and 6 from J, leaving 8 bases between them. The CDR3 consists of 12 residues. CDR3 DNA sequence: TGTGCCTGGAGCCCCCAAGCCGGGGAGCTGTTTTTT. The encoded protein is CAWSPQAGELFF.

The chain couples TRBV5-1 to TRBJ1-1; D possibly corresponds to TRBD1 (5 bases). V gave up 4 bases and J gave up 1 base, with 11 bases separating them. The CDR3 covers 14 residues. Germline V gene data show CDR1 as SGHRS and CDR2 as YFSETQ. The CDR3 DNA follows: TGCGCCAGCAGCGTGACAGCTTCGAACACTGAAGCTTTCTTT. Its translation is CASSVTASNTEAFF.

This clonotype has a count of ten or more. CDR3 in amino acids: CASSLIFTEAFF. In nucleotides, the CDR3 is TGTGCCAGCAGTTTAATCTTTACTGAAGCTTTCTTT. This sequence joins TRBV28 and TRBJ1-1; D gene ambiguous. The V end was cut by 2 bases, the J end by 5 bases, with 6 bases between. The germline V gene has CDR1 MDHEN and CDR2 SYDVKM. This CDR3 has 12 amino acids.

Only a few counts were recorded for this clonotype. The rearrangement uses TRBV20-1 and TRBJ1-2, with D possibly being TRBD1 (6 bases). Trimming pared 0 bases from V and 0 bases from J, leaving 8 bases between. The CDR3 runs to 14 residues. Germline CDR1 reads DFQATT; CDR2 reads SNEGSKA (reference sequence). CDR3 sequence (DNA): TGCAGTGCTAGAGAGGGGGCTTCTAACTATGGCTACACCTTC. It codes for CSAREGASNYGYTF.

This clonotype showed up just a few times. This rearrangement joins TRBV10-3 to TRBJ2-1, with D possibly being TRBD2 (6 bases). Per the germline V gene, CDR1 is ENHRY and CDR2 is SYGVKD. Trimming removed 0 bases at V and 0 bases at J, with 15 bases between. This CDR3 has 18 residues. CDR3 in DNA: TGTGCCATCAGTGAGTCTTGGAGTAGCGGAGGCTCCTACAATGAGCAGTTCTTC. Protein: CAISESWSSGGSYNEQFF.

This clonotype was counted a few times. This chain uses TRBV5-1 with TRBJ1-1, with 10 nucleotides matching TRBD1. V lost 4 bases and J lost 1; bases outside the gene matches: 10. Germline CDR1 SGHRS, CDR2 YFSETQ. This CDR3 region has 17 residues. The DNA of the CDR3 is TGCGCCAGCAGCACCTTGACAGGGGGCGCTGGGAACACTGAAGCTTTCTTT. The encoded protein is CASSTLTGGAGNTEAFF. The full variable domain, with the rest looked up from reference TRBV5-1 and TRBJ1-1, is KAGVTQTPRYLIKTRGQQVTLSCSPISGHRSVSWYQQTPGQGLQFLFEYFSETQRNKGNFPGRFSGRQFSNSRSEMNVSTLELGDSALYLCASSTLTGGAGNTEAFFGQGTRLTVV.

This clonotype was detected a few times. The V gene is TRBV28, the J gene TRBJ1-2; D not certain. In germline, CDR1 is MDHEN, CDR2 SYDVKM. The CDR3 has 12 residues. V was trimmed by 6 bases and J by 7 bases, leaving 12 bases between them. CDR3 residues: CASRSGSPGYTF. The CDR3 DNA follows: TGTGCCAGCAGATCAGGATCCCCTGGCTACACCTTC.